These 4 T cell receptor beta chains came from one sample sequenced in a study of HIV-infected patients and healthy controls. TCRdb independently ran MiXCR on the 5' RACE reads; one entry per CDR3 protein. The sample includes roughly 70,000 distinct CDR3 sequences, about 16% of them seen just once. Sequences were obtained from CD4+ T cells from blood. The receptors come from a human donor in good health.

About this clonotype: Given a much more abundant clone one base away, this may be a read error. The chain combines TRBV29-1 with TRBJ2-7, with 9 bases fitting TRBD2. Germline values: CDR1 SQVTM, CDR2 ANQGSEA. CDR3 size: 13 residues. CDR3 coding DNA: TGCAGAGTCCGTACTAGCGGGTCCTACGAGCAGTACTTC. This sequence encodes CRVRTSGSYEQYF.

This clonotype appeared a few times. V is TRBV5-1 and J is TRBJ1-6; D call uncertain. The CDR3 loop spans 16 amino acids. The germline CDR1 and CDR2 sequences are SGHRS and YFSETQ. V shed 0 bases and J shed 6 bases, with 13 bases lying between them. Here the CDR3 reads CASSLALTAINSPLHF. For the CDR3, the DNA is TGCGCCAGCAGCTTGGCCTTGACGGCGATTAATTCACCCCTCCACTTT.

This clonotype appeared a few times. The chain is built from TRBV5-4 and TRBJ2-7, with TRBD1 matching 9 bases. The germline V gene has CDR1 SGHNT and CDR2 YYREEE (reference sequence). The V segment lost 4 bases and the J segment 6 bases; nucleotides outside the gene matches: 5. This CDR3 is 13 amino acids long. CDR3 nucleotide sequence: TGTGCCAGCAGCCGGGACAGGGAGGGCGAGCAGTACTTC. This encodes CASSRDREGEQYF.

Ten or more counts support this clonotype. The chain couples TRBV6-1 to TRBJ2-3, with D perhaps TRBD1 or TRBD2 (5 bases each). The CDR3 is 15 residues long. Trimming shortened V by 3 bases and J by 3 bases, and 13 bases separated the two germline ends. Germline-derived CDR1 and CDR2 are MNHNS and SASEGT. The CDR3 reads CASSDWDQPTDTQYF. CDR3 nucleotide sequence: TGTGCCAGCAGTGATTGGGACCAACCAACAGATACGCAGTATTTT.